The 22 T cell receptor beta chains listed next were all sequenced from one sample in a study of T cell responses to AZD1222 COVID-19 vaccine. Generated by immunoSEQ multiplex PCR, the TCRdb table keeps only in-frame clones and is missing some. The sample includes about 130,000 clones, approximately 92% of them seen just once. The source was peripheral blood, collected 28 days after the second AZD1222 dose. Receptor source: an adult who received the AZD1222 COVID-19 vaccine.

The chain combines TRBV7-9 with TRBJ1-2; no firm D call. The CDR3 extends over 13 amino acids. Germline-derived CDR1 and CDR2 are SEHNR and FQNEAQ (reference sequence). Trimming shortened V by 1 base and J by 3 bases, and 6 bases separated the two germline ends. The CDR3: CASSLGDYYGYTF. The CDR3 DNA reads TGTGCCAGCAGCTTAGGAGATTACTATGGCTACACCTTC.

The V gene is TRBV6-5, the J gene TRBJ1-5; 8 nucleotides align to TRBD1. Germline V gene sequence: CDR1 MNHEY, CDR2 SVGAGI. The trim removed 6 bases at V and 0 bases at J, leaving 4 bases unmatched. The CDR3 consists of 15 residues. The CDR3 nucleotides read TGTGCCAGCAGGGACAGGGTTTTTAGCAATCAGCCCCAGCATTTT. It yields the protein CASRDRVFSNQPQHF.

This clone was counted between two and nine times. The chain recombines TRBV30 with TRBJ1-5; 7 nucleotides line up with TRBD1. The CDR3 covers 13 residues. Germline V gene data show CDR1 as GTSNPN and CDR2 as SVGIG (reference sequence). J was trimmed by 2 bases and V by 5 bases; bases with no gene match: 3. The CDR3 is CAWDREGNQPQHF. The CDR3 DNA sequence: TGTGCCTGGGACAGGGAAGGCAATCAGCCCCAGCATTTT.

V is TRBV11-2 and J is TRBJ2-3; possible D gene TRBD2, 7 bases. The V and J ends lost 1 base and 7 bases respectively, with 15 bases between them. Germline CDR1 SGHAT, CDR2 FQNNGV. The CDR3 is made up of 15 amino acids. CDR3 nucleotides: TGTGCCAGCAGCTTAGTCTTAGGGGGGGTCAATACGCAGTATTTT. Its translation: CASSLVLGGVNTQYF.

This clone occurred once. The CDR3 region is CAWGTGYSYEQYV. DNA of the CDR3: TGTGCCTGGGGGACAGGTTACTCCTACGAGCAGTACGTC. The chain combines TRBV30 with TRBJ2-7; 8 bases are a match to TRBD1. This CDR3 has 13 residues. CDR1 and CDR2 from the germline V gene are GTSNPN and SVGIG (reference sequence). J gave up 0 bases and V 5 bases, and 3 bases lay outside the gene matches.

The chain employs TRBV5-4 and TRBJ1-2; 7 nucleotides line up with TRBD1. Germline V gives CDR1 SGHNT, CDR2 YYREEE (reference sequence). This CDR3 comprises 17 residues. The V and J ends lost 4 bases and 2 bases, in that order; junction bases with no gene match: 14. This CDR3 reads CASSKVWTGEVNYGYTF. In DNA form, the CDR3 reads TGTGCCAGCAGCAAGGTTTGGACAGGCGAGGTGAACTATGGCTACACCTTC.

The rearrangement joins TRBV7-3 to TRBJ2-6; D not certain. CDR3 length: 17 amino acids. Germline values: CDR1 SGHTA, CDR2 FQGTGA. V lost 2 bases to trimming and J lost 1 base, with 12 bases between them. CDR3 region: CASSLVSGGSGANVLTF. Written as DNA, the CDR3 is TGTGCCAGCAGCTTAGTTTCTGGTGGGTCTGGGGCCAACGTCCTGACTTTC. The full variable domain, with the rest looked up from reference TRBV7-3 and TRBJ2-6, is GAGVSQTPSNKVTEKGKYVELRCDPISGHTALYWYRQSLGQGPEFLIYFQGTGAADDSGLPNDRFFAVRPEGSVSTLKIQRTERGDSAVYLCASSLVSGGSGANVLTFGAGSRLTVL.

The rearrangement links TRBV5-5 to TRBJ2-5; D remains ambiguous. This CDR3 is built from 15 residues. Deletions cut 4 bases from V and 0 bases from J, with 13 bases between. Germline assignment: CDR1 SGHKS and CDR2 YYEKEE (reference sequence). In DNA, the CDR3 is TGTGCCAGCAGCCTAACGACACCGTACCAAGAGACCCAGTACTTC. Protein: CASSLTTPYQETQYF.

The chain links TRBV11-2 to TRBJ1-2, with 10 bases that match TRBD1. V dropped 1 base and J dropped 10; count of bases not matched to a gene: 9. The length of the CDR3 is 15 residues. CDR1 SGHAT and CDR2 FQNNGV come from the germline V gene. The CDR3 here is CASSLARGTGDNYTF. The CDR3 nucleotides are TGTGCCAGCAGCTTAGCTCGAGGGACAGGGGATAACTACACCTTC.

This sequence joins TRBV5-6 and TRBJ1-4; 8 positions match TRBD1. Germline V lookup: CDR1 SGHDT, CDR2 YYEEEE. This CDR3 has 14 amino acids. J lost 8 bases, V lost 4 bases, and 7 bases had no gene match. The CDR3 DNA reads TGTGCCAGCAGCAAACAGGGGGTCAGGGAAAAACTGTTTTTT. This translates into CASSKQGVREKLFF.

This sequence joins TRBV5-6 and TRBJ1-6; 7 nucleotides line up with TRBD1. The germline gives CDR1 SGHDT, CDR2 YYEEEE. J was trimmed by 8 bases and V by 0 bases; bases with no gene match: 2. CDR3 length: 14 residues. In DNA form, the CDR3 reads TGTGCCAGCAGCTTGGGACAGGGCGATTCACCCCTCCACTTT. It is translated as CASSLGQGDSPLHF.

The chain links TRBV27 to TRBJ1-2; D is unclear. The germline V gene encodes CDR1 MNHEY and CDR2 SMNVEV (reference sequence). This CDR3 contains 13 residues. V lost 5 bases to trimming and J lost 0 bases, with 7 bases between them. The CDR3 region is CASSPYTNYGYTF. CDR3 bases: TGTGCCAGCAGTCCCTATACTAACTATGGCTACACCTTC.

The chain carries TRBV18 and TRBJ1-1; 10 bases fit TRBD1. The ends lost 3 bases at V and 11 bases at J; junction bases unmatched: 9. CDR3 size: 14 residues. The V gene's germline CDR1 is KGHSH and CDR2 LQKENI. The CDR3 loop is CASSPDRGNTGAFF. DNA of the CDR3: TGTGCCAGCTCACCGGACAGGGGGAACACTGGGGCTTTCTTT.

V is TRBV9 and J is TRBJ2-2; D remains unclear. This CDR3 has 16 amino acids. Per germline, CDR1 SGDLS and CDR2 YYNGEE. V lost 0 bases, J lost 6 bases, and 15 bases lay in between. This chain's CDR3 is CASSVGGYQASGELFF. The CDR3 DNA sequence: TGTGCCAGCAGCGTAGGGGGTTACCAGGCTTCCGGGGAGCTGTTTTTT.

This chain connects TRBV11-2 to TRBJ2-7; D is unresolved. This CDR3 has 15 residues. Germline CDR1 is SGHAT and CDR2 is FQNNGV. V gave up 5 bases and J gave up 1 base, with 15 bases separating them. CDR3 in DNA: TGTGCCAGCAGCCACCCCCTGGGCATATCCTACGAGCAGTACTTC. Encoded protein: CASSHPLGISYEQYF.

The chain links TRBV5-6 to TRBJ1-3, with 7 nucleotides matching TRBD1. The CDR3 sequence is 13 residues long. Germline lookup yields CDR1 SGHDT and CDR2 YYEEEE. V shed 4 bases, J shed 6 bases, and the junction held 4 bases outside the gene matches. The CDR3 loop reads CASSDTGVNTIYF. Here the CDR3 DNA reads TGTGCCAGCAGCGACACAGGGGTAAACACCATATATTTT.

This clone was recorded a few times. The chain is built from TRBV6-5 and TRBJ1-2; D uncertain. Germline CDR1 is MNHEY and CDR2 is SVGAGI. V dropped 6 bases and J dropped 3 bases, with 14 bases sitting between them. The CDR3 is 14 residues long. In nucleotides, the CDR3 is TGTGCCAGCAGCCCCGAGGGCGCCCACTATGGCTACACCTTC. Amino acid sequence: CASSPEGAHYGYTF.

The chain uses TRBV19 and TRBJ1-3; no firm D call. V was cut by 1 base and J by 8 bases, with 12 bases left in between. Germline V gene data show CDR1 as LNHDA and CDR2 as SQIVND (reference sequence). The CDR3 has 14 residues. DNA for the CDR3: TGTGCCAGTAGTATAGTAAACCCCCTGGACACCATATATTTT. Translated, it gives CASSIVNPLDTIYF.

The chain has TRBV7-8 and TRBJ1-1; D possibly corresponds to TRBD1 (5 bases). Germline lookup yields CDR1 SGHVS and CDR2 FQNEAQ. The CDR3 has 14 amino acids. V dropped 4 bases and J dropped 4 bases, with 13 bases sitting between them. The CDR3 DNA follows: TGTGCCAGCAGCTCGGGACGGGGAAGCACTGAAGCTTTCTTT. As protein: CASSSGRGSTEAFF.

This chain uses TRBV15 with TRBJ1-4; D remains ambiguous. Germline V lookup: CDR1 LNHNV, CDR2 YYDKDF (reference sequence). Trimming removed 3 bases from V and 8 bases from J, with 16 bases in between. The length of the CDR3 is 15 residues. CDR3 in DNA: TGTGCCACCAGCAGGGTGGGTGGGCTACCAGAAAAACTGTTTTTT. This translates into CATSRVGGLPEKLFF.

With respect to this clone: This sample includes further DNA sequences coding for the same CDR3. V usage is TRBV5-1 and J usage is TRBJ2-3, with no clear D. Per the germline V gene, CDR1 is SGHRS and CDR2 is YFSETQ. Trimming removed 0 bases from V and 0 bases from J, with 5 bases in between. The CDR3 has 14 amino acids. This CDR3 reads CASSLGDSTDTQYF. The DNA of the CDR3 is TGCGCCAGCAGCTTGGGTGACAGCACAGATACGCAGTATTTT.

The V gene is TRBV11-2, the J gene TRBJ1-4; D is ambiguous. The ends were cut back, 5 bases at V and 8 bases at J, with 9 bases in the middle. This CDR3 is built from 12 residues. The germline gives CDR1 SGHAT, CDR2 FQNNGV. This CDR3 is CASSAFKEKLFF. DNA of the CDR3: TGTGCCAGCAGCGCCTTTAAGGAAAAACTGTTTTTT.